This T cell receptor (beta chain) was captured by sequencing in a study of blood T cells in healthy people across ages. At least ten counts were recorded for this clonotype. What it binds is unknown. The use of a sample-barcoded 5' primer and a J-beta primer mix characterized a second PCR of 7 to 11 cycles. TCRdb called the 5' RACE reads again in MiXCR, with one record for every CDR3 protein. The sample lists 760,000 or so distinct CDR3 sequences; around a quarter were seen once. Losses at the gene ends were 5 bases for V and 2 bases for J; bases not matched to a gene: 5. The CDR3 loop spans 14 amino acids. CDR1 is SQVTM and CDR2 is ANQGSEA in the germline V gene. Study-level findings and limits: A greater number of naive CD4+ cells and higher diversity distinguished long-lived donors from aged donors.

These data were likewise used in another study, on T cells of mothers and their children. Per that study: According to the study, all extracted RNA entered cDNA synthesis at about 1.6 ug per 15 ul. Second-round PCR products received sample barcodes and 2-4 random nucleotides from the M1S primer.

The TCR was taken from a boy aged 10-17 years in good health. This chain uses TRBV29-1 with TRBJ2-1; TRBD2 matches at 8 bases. The sample was blood. The DNA for the CDR3 is TGCAGCGTTCGAACTAGCGGTACCTACAATGAGCAGTTCTTC. This translates into CSVRTSGTYNEQFF.